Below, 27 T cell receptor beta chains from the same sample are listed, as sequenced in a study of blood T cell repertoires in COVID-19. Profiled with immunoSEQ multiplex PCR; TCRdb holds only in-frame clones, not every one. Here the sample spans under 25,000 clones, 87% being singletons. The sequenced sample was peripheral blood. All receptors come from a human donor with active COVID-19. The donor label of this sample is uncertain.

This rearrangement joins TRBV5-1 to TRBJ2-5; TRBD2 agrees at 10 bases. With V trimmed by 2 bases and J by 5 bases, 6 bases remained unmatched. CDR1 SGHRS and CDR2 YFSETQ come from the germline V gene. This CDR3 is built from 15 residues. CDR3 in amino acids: CASSLAGGPRETQYF. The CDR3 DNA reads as TGCGCCAGCAGCTTAGCGGGAGGGCCTCGGGAGACCCAGTACTTC.

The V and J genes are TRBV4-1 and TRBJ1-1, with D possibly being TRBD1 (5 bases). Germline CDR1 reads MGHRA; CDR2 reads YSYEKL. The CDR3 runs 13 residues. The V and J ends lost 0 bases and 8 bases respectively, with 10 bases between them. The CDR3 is CASSQDRAGEAFF. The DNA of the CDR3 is TGCGCCAGCAGCCAAGATCGCGCAGGGGAAGCTTTCTTT.

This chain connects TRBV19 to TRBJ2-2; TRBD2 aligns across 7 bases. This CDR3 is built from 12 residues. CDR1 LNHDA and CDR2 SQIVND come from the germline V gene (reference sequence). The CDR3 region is CAVGREAGELFF. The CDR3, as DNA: TGTGCAGTCGGTCGGGAGGCCGGGGAGCTGTTTTTT. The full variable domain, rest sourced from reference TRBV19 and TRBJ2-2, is DGGITQSPKYLFRKEGQNVTLSCEQNLNHDAMYWYRQDPGQGLRLIYYSQIVNDFQKGDIAEGYSVSREKKESFPLTVTSAQKNPTAFYLCAVGREAGELFFGEGSRLTVL.

CDR3 loop: CASGAGAGGELFF. CDR3 sequence (DNA): TGTGCCAGCGGGGCGGGAGCCGGCGGGGAGCTGTTTTTT. The chain is built from TRBV11-3 and TRBJ2-2, with 7 bases fitting TRBD2. The germline V gene encodes CDR1 SGHNT and CDR2 YENEEA. The CDR3 totals 13 residues. After removal of 8 bases from V and 7 bases from J, the junction contained 7 bases not matched to a gene.

This CDR3 is CASSSLLNDITDTQYF. CDR3 DNA sequence: TGTGCCAGCAGCTCCCTATTAAACGACATCACAGATACGCAGTATTTT. The J gene is TRBJ2-3, the V gene TRBV7-9; no clear D gene. V was shortened by 4 bases and J by 2 bases, with 16 bases between the two germline ends. Germline CDR1 and CDR2: SEHNR and FQNEAQ (reference sequence). CDR3 length: 16 residues. Looking up the rest from reference TRBV7-9 and TRBJ2-3 gives the full variable domain: DTGVSQNPRHKITKRGQNVTFRCDPISEHNRLYWYRQTLGQGPEFLTYFQNEAQLEKSRLLSDRFSAERPKGSFSTLEIQRTEQGDSAMYLCASSSLLNDITDTQYFGPGTRLTVL.

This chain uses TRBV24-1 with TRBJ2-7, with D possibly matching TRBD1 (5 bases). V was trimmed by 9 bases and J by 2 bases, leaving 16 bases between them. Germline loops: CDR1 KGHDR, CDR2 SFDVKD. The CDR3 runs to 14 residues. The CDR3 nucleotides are TGTGCCACCGCTCAGGGCGGAGAAGCCTACGAGCAGTACTTC. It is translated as CATAQGGEAYEQYF.

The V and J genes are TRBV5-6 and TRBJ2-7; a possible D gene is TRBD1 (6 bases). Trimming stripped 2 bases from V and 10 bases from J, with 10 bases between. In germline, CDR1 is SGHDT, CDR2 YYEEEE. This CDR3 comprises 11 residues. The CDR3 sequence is CASSFRGPQYF. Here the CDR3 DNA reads TGTGCCAGCAGCTTCAGGGGCCCCCAGTACTTC. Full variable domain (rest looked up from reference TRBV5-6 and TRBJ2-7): DAGVTQSPTHLIKTRGQQVTLRCSPKSGHDTVSWYQQALGQGPQFIFQYYEEEERQRGNFPDRFSGHQFPNYSSELNVNALLLGDSALYLCASSFRGPQYFGPGTRLTVT.

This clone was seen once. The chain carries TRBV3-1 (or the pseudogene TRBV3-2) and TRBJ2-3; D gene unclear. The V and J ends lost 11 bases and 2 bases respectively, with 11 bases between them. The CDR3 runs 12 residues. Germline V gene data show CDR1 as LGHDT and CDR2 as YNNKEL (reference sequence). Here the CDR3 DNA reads TGTGCCCTGAAGAGGTCCACAGATACGCAGTATTTT. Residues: CALKRSTDTQYF.

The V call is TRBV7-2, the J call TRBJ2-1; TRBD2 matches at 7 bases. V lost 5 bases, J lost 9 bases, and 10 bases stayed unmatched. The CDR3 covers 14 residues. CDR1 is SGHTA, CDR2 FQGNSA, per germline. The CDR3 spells CASSPWLASGEQFF. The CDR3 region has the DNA TGTGCCAGCAGCCCTTGGCTAGCTAGCGGTGAGCAGTTCTTC.

Here the CDR3 DNA reads TGCGCCAGCAGCTGGCGTAGCGGGAGGGAGGATGAGCAGTTCTTC. This sequence encodes CASSWRSGREDEQFF. The chain joins TRBV5-1 to TRBJ2-1, with 11 bases identical to TRBD2. The CDR3 is made up of 15 amino acids. Germline V gives CDR1 SGHRS, CDR2 YFSETQ. The junction had 7 bases not matched to a gene; V was cut back by 3 bases and J by 8 bases. The full variable domain, completed using reference TRBV5-1 and TRBJ2-1, is KAGVTQTPRYLIKTRGQQVTLSCSPISGHRSVSWYQQTPGQGLQFLFEYFSETQRNKGNFPGRFSGRQFSNSRSEMNVSTLELGDSALYLCASSWRSGREDEQFFGPGTRLTVL.

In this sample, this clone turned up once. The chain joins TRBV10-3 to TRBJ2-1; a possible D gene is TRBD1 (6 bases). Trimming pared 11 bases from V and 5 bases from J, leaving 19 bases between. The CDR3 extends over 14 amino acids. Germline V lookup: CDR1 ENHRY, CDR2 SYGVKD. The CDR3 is CAVDEGKGDNEQFF. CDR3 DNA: TGTGCCGTCGACGAGGGAAAGGGGGACAATGAGCAGTTCTTC.

The DNA for the CDR3 is TGTGCCAGCAGCTTCCCGGGGGGAGAAGGCTACACCTTC. Protein sequence: CASSFPGGEGYTF. The chain links TRBV5-4 to TRBJ1-2; D may be TRBD1 (5 bases). The CDR3 sequence is 13 residues long. V was clipped by 2 bases and J by 8 bases, with 13 bases between them. Germline values: CDR1 SGHNT, CDR2 YYREEE (reference sequence).

CDR3: CSVVDRGTNEKLFF. CDR3 in DNA: TGCAGCGTTGTAGACCGGGGAACTAATGAAAAACTGTTTTTT. The chain combines TRBV29-1 with TRBJ1-4; D unclear. CDR1 is SQVTM, CDR2 ANQGSEA, per germline. The length of the CDR3 is 14 residues. Between the trimmed V and J ends, which lost 4 bases and 1 base, there was a span of 10 bases.

CDR3 nucleotide sequence: TGCAGCGTCCCGGGACAGGGGGAGGGCTACACCTTC. As protein: CSVPGQGEGYTF. The V call is TRBV29-1, the J call TRBJ1-2, with 11 bases fitting TRBD1. V shed 6 bases, J shed 8 bases, and the junction held 5 bases outside the gene matches. CDR1 and CDR2 (germline): SQVTM, ANQGSEA. The CDR3 contains 12 residues.

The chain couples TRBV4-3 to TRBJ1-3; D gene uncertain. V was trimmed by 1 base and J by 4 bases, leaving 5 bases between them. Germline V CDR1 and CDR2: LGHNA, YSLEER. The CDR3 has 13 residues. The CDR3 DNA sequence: TGCGCCAGCAGCCAAGTTAGAGGAAACACCATATATTTT. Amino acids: CASSQVRGNTIYF.

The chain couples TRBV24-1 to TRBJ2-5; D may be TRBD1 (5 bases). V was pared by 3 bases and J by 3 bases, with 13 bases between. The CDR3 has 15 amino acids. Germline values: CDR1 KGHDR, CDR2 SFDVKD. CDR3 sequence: CATSDPRVGEETQYF. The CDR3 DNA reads TGTGCCACCAGTGATCCCCGGGTAGGGGAAGAGACCCAGTACTTC.

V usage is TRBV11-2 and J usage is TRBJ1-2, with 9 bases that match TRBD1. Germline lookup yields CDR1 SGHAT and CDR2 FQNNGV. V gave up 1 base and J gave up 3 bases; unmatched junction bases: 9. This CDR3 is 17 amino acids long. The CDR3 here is CASSLGQRDREDYGYTF. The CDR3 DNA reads TGTGCCAGCAGCTTAGGGCAGCGGGACAGGGAGGACTATGGCTACACCTTC.

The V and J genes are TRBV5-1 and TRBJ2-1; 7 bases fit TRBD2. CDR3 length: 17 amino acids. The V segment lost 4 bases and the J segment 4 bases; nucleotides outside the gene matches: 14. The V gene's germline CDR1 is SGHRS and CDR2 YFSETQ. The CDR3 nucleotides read TGCGCCAGCAGCCCCTTTAGTGGCGGGACTACTTACAATGAGCAGTTCTTC. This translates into CASSPFSGGTTYNEQFF.

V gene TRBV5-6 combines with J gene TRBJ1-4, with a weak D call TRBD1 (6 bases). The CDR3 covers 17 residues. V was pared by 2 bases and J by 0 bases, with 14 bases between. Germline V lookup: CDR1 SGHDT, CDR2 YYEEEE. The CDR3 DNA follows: TGTGCCAGCAGCTTTGCAGGGGCTCTTTCAACTAATGAAAAACTGTTTTTT. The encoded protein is CASSFAGALSTNEKLFF.

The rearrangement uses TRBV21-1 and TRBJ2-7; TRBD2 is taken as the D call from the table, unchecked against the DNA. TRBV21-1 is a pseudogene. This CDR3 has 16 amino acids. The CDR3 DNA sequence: TGTGCCAGCACCCGAAGGGAGAGCCCGGTTTGGTACGAGCAGTACTTC. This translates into CASTRRESPVWYEQYF.

Here the CDR3 DNA reads TGTGCCTGGAGTGACCCCCGGGGGTGGAATTCACCCCTCCACTTT. Amino acids: CAWSDPRGWNSPLHF. The chain links TRBV30 to TRBJ1-6, with a weak D call TRBD1 (5 bases). CDR3 length: 15 residues. Trimming removed 1 base at V and 7 bases at J, with 14 bases between. CDR1 and CDR2 from the germline V gene are GTSNPN and SVGIG (reference sequence).

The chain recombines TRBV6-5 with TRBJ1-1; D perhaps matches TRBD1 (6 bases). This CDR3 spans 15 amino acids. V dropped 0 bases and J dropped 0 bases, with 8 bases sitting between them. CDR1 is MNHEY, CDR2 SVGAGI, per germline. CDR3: CASSYSQGLNTEAFF. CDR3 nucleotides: TGTGCCAGCAGTTACTCTCAGGGGCTGAACACTGAAGCTTTCTTT.

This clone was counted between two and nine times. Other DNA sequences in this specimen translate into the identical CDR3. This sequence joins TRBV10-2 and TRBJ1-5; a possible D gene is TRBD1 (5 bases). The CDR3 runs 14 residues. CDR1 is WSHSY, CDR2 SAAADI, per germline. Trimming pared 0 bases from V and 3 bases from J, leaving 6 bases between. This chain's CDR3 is CASSESGVNQPQHF. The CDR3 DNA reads TGCGCCAGCAGTGAGTCAGGGGTCAATCAGCCCCAGCATTTT.

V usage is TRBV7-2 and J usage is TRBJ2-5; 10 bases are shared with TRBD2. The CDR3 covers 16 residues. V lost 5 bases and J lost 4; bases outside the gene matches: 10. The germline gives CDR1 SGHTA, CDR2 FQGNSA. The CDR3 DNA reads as TGTGCCAGCAGCATCCCCTCTAGCGGGAGACGAGAGACCCAGTACTTC. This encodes CASSIPSSGRRETQYF.

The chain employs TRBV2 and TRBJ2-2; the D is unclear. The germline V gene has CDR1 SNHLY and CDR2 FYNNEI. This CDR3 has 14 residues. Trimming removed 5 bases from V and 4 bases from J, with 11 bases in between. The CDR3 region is CASSLQRTTGELFF. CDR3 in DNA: TGTGCCAGCAGTCTCCAGCGAACCACCGGGGAGCTGTTTTTT.

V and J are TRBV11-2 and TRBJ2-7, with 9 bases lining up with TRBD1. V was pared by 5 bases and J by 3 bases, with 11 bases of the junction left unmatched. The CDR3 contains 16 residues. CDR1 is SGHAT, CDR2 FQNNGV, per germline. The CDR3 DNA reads TGTGCCAGCAGCGAACGCCCGGGACAGGGAGGCTACGAGCAGTACTTC. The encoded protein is CASSERPGQGGYEQYF.

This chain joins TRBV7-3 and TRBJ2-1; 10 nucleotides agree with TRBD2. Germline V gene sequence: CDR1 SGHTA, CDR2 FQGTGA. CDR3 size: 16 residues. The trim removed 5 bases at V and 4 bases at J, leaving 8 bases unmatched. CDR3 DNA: TGTGCCAGCAGCATAGGCGGACTAGCGGAATACAATGAGCAGTTCTTC. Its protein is CASSIGGLAEYNEQFF.